This T cell receptor (beta chain) stems from a study of blood T cell repertoires in COVID-19. Study overall: From the United States, Italy and Spain came samples of acute and convalescent COVID-19. Sources were T cells, B-cell-depleted T cells, or PBMCs; the material itself was cDNA or gDNA.

In the study's own analysis: How many nucleated cells were present was estimated from reference gene primer amplification. TCRdb's copy holds only in-frame clones and misses some; the assay was immunoSEQ multiplex PCR. V and J calls and clone size are given by that table; D and trimming were obtained from the DNA. The sample consists of about 94,000 clones, around 83% of them appearing once. The CDR3 contains 14 residues. CDR1 and CDR2 from the germline V gene are MNHEY and SMNVEV (reference sequence). Trimming shortened V by 5 bases and J by 4 bases, and 14 bases separated the two germline ends. This receptor was obtained from a woman in her fifties or sixties in a cohort sampled during active or convalescent COVID-19. The chain joins TRBV27 to TRBJ1-2; tentative D call: TRBD1 (6 bases). The sample was peripheral blood. CDR3 nucleotide sequence: TGTGCCAGCAGTGAGTACAGGGTGGGCTATGGCTACACCTTC. Its translation is CASSEYRVGYGYTF.